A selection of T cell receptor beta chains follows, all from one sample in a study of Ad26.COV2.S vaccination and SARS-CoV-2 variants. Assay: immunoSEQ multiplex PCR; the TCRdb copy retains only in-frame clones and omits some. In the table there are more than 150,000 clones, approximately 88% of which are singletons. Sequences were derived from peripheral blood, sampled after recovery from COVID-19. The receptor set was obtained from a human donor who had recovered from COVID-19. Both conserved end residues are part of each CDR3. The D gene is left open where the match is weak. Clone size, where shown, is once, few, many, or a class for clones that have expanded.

CDR3: CASSMSYSYNEQFF
DNA: TGTGCCAGTAGTATGTCCTACTCCTACAATGAGCAGTTCTTC
D: -
J: TRBJ2-1
V: TRBV19
size: -

CDR3: CASSLQGSTEAFF
DNA: TGTGCCAGCAGCTTGCAGGGGAGCACTGAAGCTTTCTTT
D: -
J: TRBJ1-1
V: TRBV5-6
size: -

CDR3: CASSAPVTGIKYGYTF
DNA: TGTGCCAGCTCTGCCCCTGTGACAGGGATAAAGTATGGCTACACCTTC
D: TRBD1
J: TRBJ1-2
V: TRBV28
size: -

CDR3: CASSQEGYRGFSGNTIYF
DNA: TGCGCCAGCAGCCAAGAGGGGTACAGGGGGTTTTCTGGAAACACCATATATTTT
D: TRBD1
J: TRBJ1-3
V: TRBV4-1
size: -

CDR3: CASSVQGSGYTGELFF
DNA: TGTGCCAGCAGCGTCCAGGGTAGCGGATACACCGGGGAGCTGTTTTTT
D: -
J: TRBJ2-2
V: TRBV9
size: -

CDR3: CASSSGLSTDTQYF
DNA: TGTGCCAGCAGCTCGGGACTTTCCACAGATACGCAGTATTTT
D: -
J: TRBJ2-3
V: TRBV7-2
size: few

CDR3: CASSQTSGGATDTQYF
DNA: TGTGCCAGCAGCCAGACTAGCGGGGGGGCCACAGATACGCAGTATTTT
D: TRBD2
J: TRBJ2-3
V: TRBV3-1/TRBV3-2
size: -

CDR3: CATSSDYTADGSPLHF
DNA: TGTGCCACCAGCAGCGACTATACTGCCGACGGGTCACCCCTCCACTTT
D: -
J: TRBJ1-6
V: TRBV15
size: -

CDR3: CASSLGGRASVRNEQFF
DNA: TGTGCCAGCAGTTTGGGCGGGAGGGCCTCAGTTCGCAATGAGCAGTTCTTC
D: TRBD2
J: TRBJ2-1
V: TRBV27
size: -

CDR3: CASTRDRSTDTQYF
DNA: TGTGCCAGCACCAGGGACAGGAGCACAGATACGCAGTATTTT
D: TRBD1
J: TRBJ2-3
V: TRBV7-9
size: -

CDR3: CSGANTEAFF
DNA: TGCAGCGGGGCGAACACTGAAGCTTTCTTT
D: -
J: TRBJ1-1
V: TRBV20-1
size: -

CDR3: CASIPPEKNYEQYF
DNA: TGTGCCAGCATCCCCCCGGAGAAAAACTACGAGCAGTACTTC
D: -
J: TRBJ2-7
V: TRBV6-5
size: -

CDR3: CASSAWGGTYNEQFF
DNA: TGCGCCAGCAGTGCCTGGGGGGGCACCTACAATGAGCAGTTCTTC
D: -
J: TRBJ2-1
V: TRBV10-2
size: -

CDR3: CASSWGDSYEQYF
DNA: TGTGCCAGCAGTTGGGGGGACTCCTACGAGCAGTACTTC
D: -
J: TRBJ2-7
V: TRBV28
size: -

CDR3: CASSLGRGNSPLHF
DNA: TGTGCCAGCAGCTTGGGACGGGGAAATTCACCCCTCCACTTT
D: -
J: TRBJ1-6
V: TRBV7-9
size: -

CDR3: CASSPGKGAVNEQFF
DNA: TGTGCCAGCAGCCCCGGAAAGGGGGCCGTCAATGAGCAGTTCTTC
D: TRBD1
J: TRBJ2-1
V: TRBV28
size: -

CDR3: CASSPPGLSAETQYF
DNA: TGTGCCAGCAGCCCTCCGGGCCTCTCGGCGGAGACCCAGTACTTC
D: -
J: TRBJ2-5
V: TRBV5-6
size: -

CDR3: CASRAGTGIGEQFF
DNA: TGTGCCAGCAGGGCCGGGACAGGGATTGGTGAGCAGTTCTTC
D: TRBD1
J: TRBJ2-1
V: TRBV2
size: -

CDR3: CASSLEGGGPAGELFF
DNA: TGCGCCAGCAGCTTGGAGGGGGGGGGACCTGCCGGGGAGCTGTTTTTT
D: -
J: TRBJ2-2
V: TRBV5-1
size: few

CDR3: CASKSGAPMNTEAFF
DNA: TGTGCCAGTAAGTCGGGGGCCCCCATGAACACTGAAGCTTTCTTT
D: -
J: TRBJ1-1
V: TRBV19
size: -

CDR3: CASSPQGLGNTEAFF
DNA: TGTGCCAGTAGCCCACAGGGGCTGGGGAACACTGAAGCTTTCTTT
D: TRBD1
J: TRBJ1-1
V: TRBV19
size: -

CDR3: CATEGDRTGELFF
DNA: TGTGCCACCGAGGGGGATAGGACCGGGGAGCTGTTTTTT
D: -
J: TRBJ2-2
V: TRBV10-3
size: -

CDR3: CASSLDLGDEETQYF
DNA: TGTGCCAGCAGCTTAGATCTAGGGGACGAAGAGACCCAGTACTTC
D: -
J: TRBJ2-5
V: TRBV7-6
size: -

CDR3: CASSQVLLARAQETQYF
DNA: TGTGCCAGCAGCCAAGTGCTGCTTGCCAGGGCGCAAGAGACCCAGTACTTC
D: -
J: TRBJ2-5
V: TRBV3-1/TRBV3-2
size: -

CDR3: CASNPTGGGSNQPQHF
DNA: TGTGCCAGCAACCCAACAGGGGGCGGAAGCAATCAGCCCCAGCATTTT
D: -
J: TRBJ1-5
V: TRBV21-1
size: -

CDR3: CASSLDYGYTF
DNA: TGTGCCAGCAGCTTAGACTATGGCTACACCTTC
D: -
J: TRBJ1-2
V: TRBV7-9
size: once

CDR3: CASSPGGATYNEQFF
DNA: TGTGCCAGCAGCCCCGGTGGGGCGACCTACAATGAGCAGTTCTTC
D: -
J: TRBJ2-1
V: TRBV7-3
size: -

CDR3: CASTHRDSNYEQYF
DNA: TGTGCCAGCACCCACCGGGACAGCAACTACGAGCAGTACTTC
D: TRBD1
J: TRBJ2-7
V: TRBV25-1
size: -